This T cell receptor beta chain was sequenced during a study of cytomegalovirus exposure and HLA in healthy donors. The wider study: Earlier, 110 million or so unique TCR beta sequences were recovered from approximately 180 million T cells by an analysis.

On this clone: Its antigen is as yet unknown.

The PCR used 60 Vbeta and 13 Jbeta primers. Using immunoSEQ multiplex PCR, the repertoire was profiled, and TCRdb retains in-frame clones only, with some absent. Here the sample spans more than 140,000 clones, over 60% being singletons. The CDR3 contains 13 residues. Whole-study results and caveats: Associated with cytomegalovirus, according to the listing, were 170 or so TCR beta chains.

The sample taken for sequencing was PBMCs. The receptor was isolated from a woman between 25 and 40 years old in good health and CMV-seropositive. V usage is TRBV21-1 and J usage is TRBJ2-5; the table assigns TRBD1, which was not confirmed against the DNA. TRBV21-1 is termed a pseudogene. The CDR3, as DNA: TGTGCCAGCAGGAAGACACGTCAAGAGACCCAGTACTTC. Residues: CASRKTRQETQYF.